What follows are 27 T cell receptor beta chains derived from one specimen sequenced in a study of CD8 T cells in Susac syndrome. It was with random hexamers that roughly 0.45 to 1 ug RNA was reverse transcribed. MiXCR was run by TCRdb on the immunoSEQ multiplex PCR reads, yielding one entry per CDR3 protein. In the table there are 110,000 to 150,000 distinct CDR3 sequences, 94% of which are singletons. Sequenced material: CD8+ T cells from PBMCs. The receptors derive from a human donor in good health.

The chain links TRBV3-1 to TRBJ2-2; D gene uncertain. The ends were cut back, 2 bases at V and 9 bases at J, with 10 bases in the middle. Germline V CDR1 and CDR2: LGHDT, YNNKEL (reference sequence). This CDR3 region has 13 residues. In DNA, the CDR3 is TGTGCCAGCAGCCAATCTGCTTTCCGGGAGCTGTTTTTT. This gives the protein CASSQSAFRELFF.

This chain connects TRBV4-3 to TRBJ2-5, with TRBD2 as a possible D gene (6 bases). Germline CDR1 and CDR2: LGHNA and YSLEER. CDR3 length: 15 residues. V lost 1 base, J lost 0 bases, and 9 bases lay in between. CDR3 residues: CASSQGRDHQETQYF. The CDR3 region has the DNA TGCGCCAGCAGCCAAGGGCGGGACCACCAAGAGACCCAGTACTTC.

The V call is TRBV25-1, the J call TRBJ1-2; perhaps TRBD1 as D (6 bases). Germline CDR1 MGHDK, CDR2 SYGVNS. V shed 4 bases and J shed 8 bases, with 8 bases lying between them. CDR3 length equals 11 residues. CDR3 in amino acids: CASSAGVGYTF. The CDR3 DNA sequence: TGTGCCAGCAGTGCAGGGGTAGGCTACACCTTC.

The V gene is TRBV29-1, the J gene TRBJ1-1, with D uncertain. Trimming left V 6 bases short and J 8 bases short, with 10 bases between. CDR1 is SQVTM and CDR2 is ANQGSEA in the germline V gene. This CDR3 spans 10 amino acids. CDR3 DNA sequence: TGCAGCGTGTTACAGCTGGAAGCTTTCTTT. Protein: CSVLQLEAFF.

This clonotype showed up just once. The chain links TRBV7-8 to TRBJ2-7; D may be TRBD2 (5 bases). CDR3 size: 12 residues. CDR1 is SGHVS and CDR2 is FQNEAQ in the germline V gene. Trimming took 1 base from V and 11 from J, leaving 12 bases between them. CDR3 DNA sequence: TGTGCCAGCAGCTTAGAAACGGGGTGGAAGTACTTC. As protein: CASSLETGWKYF.

This rearrangement joins TRBV29-1 to TRBJ2-5, with TRBD2 as a possible D gene (7 bases). Germline assignment: CDR1 SQVTM and CDR2 ANQGSEA. Trimming removed 3 bases at V and 4 bases at J, with 12 bases between. CDR3 length: 13 residues. Here the CDR3 reads CSVEFGGRETQYF. The CDR3 coding sequence is TGCAGCGTTGAGTTCGGGGGGCGAGAGACCCAGTACTTC.

The rearrangement links TRBV30 to TRBJ1-2, with a tentative D call TRBD1 (6 bases). The length of the CDR3 is 15 residues. Germline assignment: CDR1 GTSNPN and CDR2 SVGIG (reference sequence). Trimming took 0 bases from V and 2 from J, leaving 13 bases between them. The CDR3 here is CAWSVPYRVNYGYTF. CDR3 coding DNA: TGTGCCTGGAGTGTACCTTACAGGGTAAACTATGGCTACACCTTC. The variable domain in full, with the rest retrieved from reference TRBV30 and TRBJ1-2, is SQTIHQWPATLVQPVGSPLSLECTVEGTSNPNLYWYRQAAGRGLQLLFYSVGIGQISSEVPQNLSASRPQDRQFILSSKKLLLSDSGFYLCAWSVPYRVNYGYTFGSGTRLTVV.

This sequence joins TRBV7-9 and TRBJ2-1, with D possibly TRBD2 on 6 matching bases. V was shortened by 2 bases and J by 9 bases, with 14 bases between the two germline ends. CDR1 is SEHNR, CDR2 FQNEAQ, per germline (reference sequence). CDR3 length: 14 amino acids. CDR3 in amino acids: CASSLTRGLSEQFF. DNA for the CDR3: TGTGCCAGCAGCTTAACACGGGGGTTGAGTGAGCAGTTCTTC.

The chain uses TRBV28 and TRBJ2-2; D is unclear. The CDR3 is 13 residues long. Germline CDR1 is MDHEN and CDR2 is SYDVKM. V was cut by 4 bases and J by 8 bases, with 11 bases left in between. The CDR3 region is CASSSALSGELFF. CDR3 sequence (DNA): TGTGCCAGCAGTTCGGCCCTTAGTGGGGAGCTGTTTTTT.

The chain joins TRBV4-2 to TRBJ2-7, with TRBD2 matching over 11 bases. J gave up 3 bases and V 0 bases, and 4 bases lay outside the gene matches. The CDR3 extends over 16 amino acids. Germline-derived CDR1 and CDR2 are LGHNA and YNFKEQ. For the CDR3, the DNA is TGTGCCAGCAGCCAAGAAGGGACTAGCGGACTCTACGAGCAGTACTTC. Amino acid sequence: CASSQEGTSGLYEQYF.

The chain is built from TRBV20-1 and TRBJ1-1; D ambiguous. From germline, CDR1 is DFQATT and CDR2 SNEGSKA (reference sequence). This CDR3 region has 14 residues. V shed 0 bases and J shed 1 base, with 9 bases lying between them. CDR3 region: CSARDLHRNTEAFF. CDR3 nucleotides: TGCAGTGCTAGAGATCTACATAGGAACACTGAAGCTTTCTTT.

This chain uses TRBV9 with TRBJ1-2; no clear D. The CDR3 runs to 14 residues. V lost 7 bases to trimming and J lost 4 bases, with 17 bases between them. From germline, CDR1 is SGDLS and CDR2 YYNGEE. CDR3 in amino acids: CASCAVKLSYGYTF. In DNA, the CDR3 is TGTGCCAGCTGCGCAGTTAAGTTGAGCTATGGCTACACCTTC.

The rearrangement joins TRBV2 to TRBJ2-7; 11 nucleotides agree with TRBD2. This CDR3 contains 15 residues. Looked up from germline, CDR1 is SNHLY and CDR2 is FYNNEI. The V segment lost 3 bases and the J segment 1 base; nucleotides outside the gene matches: 2. CDR3 DNA: TGTGCCAGCAGTGACGTAGCGGGAGGGTCCTACGAGCAGTACTTC. This encodes CASSDVAGGSYEQYF.

V and J are TRBV12-5 and TRBJ2-1; D ambiguous. V lost 6 bases to trimming and J lost 5 bases, with 17 bases between them. Germline V gene lookup returns CDR1 LGHNT and CDR2 FRNRAP. The CDR3 sequence is 15 residues long. CDR3: CASGPRRHIHNEQFF. CDR3 coding DNA: TGTGCTAGTGGCCCCAGGCGCCATATCCACAATGAGCAGTTCTTC.

This chain joins TRBV9 and TRBJ2-1; no clear D gene. The germline gives CDR1 SGDLS, CDR2 YYNGEE. Between the trimmed V and J ends, which lost 4 bases and 0 bases, there was a span of 14 bases. The CDR3 runs 16 residues. The CDR3 DNA is TGTGCCAGCAGCCCAAGATCCGGGTTCTCCTACAATGAGCAGTTCTTC. Translated, it gives CASSPRSGFSYNEQFF.

This rearrangement joins TRBV7-8 to TRBJ2-5, with D possibly matching TRBD2 (5 bases). The CDR3 is made up of 16 amino acids. V was shortened by 3 bases and J by 4 bases, with 18 bases between the two germline ends. In germline, CDR1 is SGHVS, CDR2 FQNEAQ. For the CDR3, the DNA is TGTGCCAGCAGCTTGACCGTACTCGGGATGGGAGAGACCCAGTACTTC. It encodes CASSLTVLGMGETQYF. The complete variable domain, with remaining parts taken from reference TRBV7-8 and TRBJ2-5, reads GAGVSQSPRYKVAKRGQDVALRCDPISGHVSLFWYQQALGQGPEFLTYFQNEAQLDKSGLPSDRFFAERPEGSVSTLKIQRTQQEDSAVYLCASSLTVLGMGETQYFGPGTRLLVL.

The rearrangement joins TRBV30 to TRBJ2-3; D is ambiguous. The CDR3 covers 14 residues. Germline CDR1 and CDR2: GTSNPN and SVGIG (reference sequence). The CDR3 region has the DNA TGTGCTAACGCCCCGGGTCCGGGCACAGATACGCAGTATTTT. Its protein is CANAPGPGTDTQYF.

The chain is built from TRBV5-6 and TRBJ1-2, with unresolved D. The germline V gene has CDR1 SGHDT and CDR2 YYEEEE. This CDR3 is 12 amino acids long. The germline V and J ends were trimmed by 1 base and 5 bases, with 6 bases remaining between them. The DNA of the CDR3 is TGTGCCAGCAGCTTGTCTGTTTATGGCTACACCTTC. Amino acid sequence: CASSLSVYGYTF.

This clonotype was recorded only once. Mismatch with germline at one junction end may stem from a read error. The chain links TRBV6-5 to TRBJ2-3; D unresolved. The germline V gene has CDR1 MNHEY and CDR2 SVGAGI. The CDR3 loop spans 13 amino acids. CDR3 loop: CASRYLRTDTQYF. For the CDR3, the DNA is TGTGCCAGCAGGTACTTGCGCACAGATACGCAGTATTTT.

The J gene is TRBJ2-5, the V gene TRBV24-1; TRBD2 aligns across 9 bases. J lost 5 bases, V lost 4 bases, and 7 bases had no gene match. This CDR3 region has 15 residues. The germline gives CDR1 KGHDR, CDR2 SFDVKD. Written as DNA, the CDR3 is TGTGCCACCAGTGACCTTAGCGGGAGAGTGGAGACCCAGTACTTC. The encoded protein is CATSDLSGRVETQYF.

This clonotype appeared once. The chain combines TRBV29-1 with TRBJ2-1; 9 bases are a match to TRBD2. The CDR3 spans 16 residues. In germline, CDR1 is SQVTM, CDR2 ANQGSEA. V gave up 2 bases and J gave up 4 bases; unmatched junction bases: 9. The CDR3 DNA reads TGCAGCGTTGAACCCCCGCTAGCGGGATCTTACAATGAGCAGTTCTTC. It encodes CSVEPPLAGSYNEQFF.

The chain carries TRBV2 and TRBJ2-1; a weak D match, TRBD2 (7 bases). Trimming shortened V by 7 bases and J by 4 bases, and 8 bases separated the two germline ends. The CDR3 covers 12 residues. The germline V gene has CDR1 SNHLY and CDR2 FYNNEI. Here the CDR3 DNA reads TGTGCCAGCAAGGGGGGGTACAATGAGCAGTTCTTC. Protein: CASKGGYNEQFF. Drawing the rest from reference TRBV2 and TRBJ2-1, the complete variable domain is EPEVTQTPSHQVTQMGQEVILRCVPISNHLYFYWYRQILGQKVEFLVSFYNNEISEKSEIFDDQFSVERPDGSNFTLKIRSTKLEDSAMYFCASKGGYNEQFFGPGTRLTVL.

The gene calls are TRBV5-6 and TRBJ2-5; D ambiguous. Trimming removed 2 bases from V and 4 bases from J, with 12 bases in between. The CDR3 runs to 14 residues. The germline V gene has CDR1 SGHDT and CDR2 YYEEEE. CDR3 in DNA: TGTGCCAGCAGCTTTTACGTGAGTGGAGAGACCCAGTACTTC. Amino acid sequence: CASSFYVSGETQYF.

The chain employs TRBV29-1 and TRBJ2-7; weak D call: TRBD2 (7 bases). The germline V gene has CDR1 SQVTM and CDR2 ANQGSEA. V dropped 2 bases and J dropped 4 bases, with 12 bases sitting between them. The CDR3 is 13 residues long. The chain's CDR3 is CSVESGTNYEQYF. The CDR3 DNA reads as TGCAGCGTTGAAAGCGGGACAAATTACGAGCAGTACTTC.

The rearrangement joins TRBV7-6 to TRBJ1-5; D gene unclear. The germline CDR1 and CDR2 sequences are SGHVS and FNYEAQ. Between the trimmed V and J ends, which lost 1 base and 4 bases, there was a span of 5 bases. The CDR3 covers 13 residues. CDR3 sequence: CASSLGENQPQHF. The DNA for the CDR3 is TGTGCCAGCAGCTTAGGAGAGAATCAGCCCCAGCATTTT.

The chain carries TRBV15 and TRBJ1-5; TRBD1 might be the D (5 bases). The CDR3 runs to 17 residues. CDR1 and CDR2 from the germline V gene are LNHNV and YYDKDF (reference sequence). V lost 0 bases, J lost 4 bases, and 16 bases lay in between. The CDR3 DNA reads TGTGCCACCAGCAGAGATCGGGGGTCGCCGAGAAATCAGCCCCAGCATTTT. Residues: CATSRDRGSPRNQPQHF.

The chain uses TRBV4-1 and TRBJ2-1; D not certain. The CDR3 is 14 amino acids. With 4 bases removed from V and 8 bases from J, the gap between germline ends came to 15 bases. The germline CDR1 and CDR2 sequences are MGHRA and YSYEKL. The chain's CDR3 is CASSPKNLGDEQFF. The CDR3 nucleotides are TGCGCCAGCAGCCCTAAAAACCTTGGCGATGAGCAGTTCTTC.